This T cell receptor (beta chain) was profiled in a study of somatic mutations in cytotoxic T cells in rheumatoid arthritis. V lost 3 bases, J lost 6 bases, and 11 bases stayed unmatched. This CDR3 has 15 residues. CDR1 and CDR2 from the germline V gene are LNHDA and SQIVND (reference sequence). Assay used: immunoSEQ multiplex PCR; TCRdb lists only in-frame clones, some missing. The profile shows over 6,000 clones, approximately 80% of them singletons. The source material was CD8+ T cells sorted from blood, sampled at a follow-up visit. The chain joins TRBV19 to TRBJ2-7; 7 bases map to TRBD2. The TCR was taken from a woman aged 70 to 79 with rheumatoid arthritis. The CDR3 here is CASSISSGLSAEQYF. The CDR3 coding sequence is TGTGCCAGTAGTATCTCTAGCGGCCTATCGGCCGAGCAGTACTTC.